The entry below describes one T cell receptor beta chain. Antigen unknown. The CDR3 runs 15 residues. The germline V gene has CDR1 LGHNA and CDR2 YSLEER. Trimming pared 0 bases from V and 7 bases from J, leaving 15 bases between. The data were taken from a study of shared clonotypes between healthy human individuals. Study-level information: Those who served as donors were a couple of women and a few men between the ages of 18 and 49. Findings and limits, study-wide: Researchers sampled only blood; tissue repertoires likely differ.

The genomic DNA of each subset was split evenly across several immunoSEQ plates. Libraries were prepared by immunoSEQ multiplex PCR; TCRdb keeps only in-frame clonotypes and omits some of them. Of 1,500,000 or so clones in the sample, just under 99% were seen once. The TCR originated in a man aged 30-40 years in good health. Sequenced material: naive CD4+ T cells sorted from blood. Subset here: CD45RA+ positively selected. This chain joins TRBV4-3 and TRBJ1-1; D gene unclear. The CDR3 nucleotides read TGCGCCAGCAGCCAAGATCTTAAGGCAGGCGATGAAGCTTTCTTT. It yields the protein CASSQDLKAGDEAFF.